The 25 T cell receptor beta chains in this list originate from one sample, sequenced in a study of cytomegalovirus exposure and HLA in healthy donors. Vbeta (60) and Jbeta (13) primers were used in the PCR. Measured with immunoSEQ multiplex PCR; TCRdb has only the in-frame clones, and not every one. Seen here are 110,000 to 150,000 clones, roughly 78% observed once, and the top ten hold roughly 2.9%. The sequencing input was PBMCs. All receptors derive from a female donor in good health and CMV-seronegative.

This clone was observed a few times. The chain is built from TRBV30 and TRBJ1-1; D ambiguous. The germline CDR1 and CDR2 sequences are GTSNPN and SVGIG (reference sequence). This CDR3 contains 13 residues. Deletions cut 3 bases from V and 4 bases from J, with 12 bases between. The CDR3: CAWSEGHLTEAFF. CDR3 sequence (DNA): TGTGCCTGGAGCGAGGGCCACCTCACTGAAGCTTTCTTT. The full variable domain, rest sourced from reference TRBV30 and TRBJ1-1, is SQTIHQWPATLVQPVGSPLSLECTVEGTSNPNLYWYRQAAGRGLQLLFYSVGIGQISSEVPQNLSASRPQDRQFILSSKKLLLSDSGFYLCAWSEGHLTEAFFGQGTRLTVV.

The rearrangement uses TRBV4-1 and TRBJ2-7, with 9 bases aligning to TRBD1. V lost 1 base and J lost 4; bases outside the gene matches: 8. Germline assignment: CDR1 MGHRA and CDR2 YSYEKL. The CDR3 is 16 amino acids. The DNA for the CDR3 is TGCGCCAGCAGCCAAGGGACAGGGGACCCGCGGTACGAGCAGTACTTC. It encodes CASSQGTGDPRYEQYF.

V gene TRBV5-4 combines with J gene TRBJ1-6, with 8 bases matching TRBD1. Germline CDR1 is SGHNT and CDR2 is YYREEE (reference sequence). The J segment lost 7 bases and the V segment lost 4 bases, leaving 10 bases of the junction unmatched. The CDR3 runs 16 residues. The CDR3 sequence: CASSRMQGARNSPLHF. The DNA of the CDR3 is TGTGCCAGCAGCCGAATGCAGGGGGCTCGAAATTCACCCCTCCACTTT.

This rearrangement joins TRBV11-3 to TRBJ2-1; 7 bases match TRBD1. Germline assignment: CDR1 SGHNT and CDR2 YENEEA. The CDR3 contains 13 residues. With 5 bases clipped from V and 8 bases from J, the junction kept 6 bases outside the gene matches. CDR3 region: CASSPRTGDEQFF. For the CDR3, the DNA is TGTGCCAGCAGCCCCAGGACAGGCGATGAGCAGTTCTTC. The full variable domain, its missing parts supplied by reference TRBV11-3 and TRBJ2-1, is EAGVVQSPRYKIIEKKQPVAFWCNPISGHNTLYWYLQNLGQGPELLIRYENEEAVDDSQLPKDRFSAERLKGVDSTLKIQPAELGDSAVYLCASSPRTGDEQFFGPGTRLTVL.

DNA of the CDR3: TGTGCCAGCGGTACTAGCTGGATGGGTGAGCAGTTCTTC. Its translation: CASGTSWMGEQFF. The chain couples TRBV2 to TRBJ2-1, with D possibly TRBD2 on 6 matching bases. V was pared by 8 bases and J by 9 bases, with 17 bases between. The CDR3 has 13 amino acids. CDR1 is SNHLY, CDR2 FYNNEI, per germline.

This rearrangement joins TRBV29-1 to TRBJ1-2; TRBD1 agrees at 11 bases. This CDR3 is built from 15 residues. Germline lookup yields CDR1 SQVTM and CDR2 ANQGSEA. Trimming removed 6 bases from V and 1 base from J; junction bases left unmatched: 7. CDR3 region: CSVGDRGSINYGYTF. DNA for the CDR3: TGCAGCGTCGGGGACAGGGGGTCCATTAACTATGGCTACACCTTC.

This clone was seen only a few times. This chain links TRBV6-5 with TRBJ1-2, with TRBD1 identical over 11 bases. The CDR3 covers 14 residues. V shed 6 bases, J shed 2 bases, and the junction held 2 bases outside the gene matches. Looked up from germline, CDR1 is MNHEY and CDR2 is SVGAGI. CDR3 residues: CASRGTGGNYGYTF. DNA for the CDR3: TGTGCCAGCAGGGGGACAGGGGGAAACTATGGCTACACCTTC.

V is TRBV13 and J is TRBJ2-2; possible D gene TRBD1, 6 bases. V lost 8 bases and J 6 bases, leaving 13 bases between the germline ends. Germline CDR1 PRHDT, CDR2 FYEKMQ (reference sequence). The CDR3 contains 13 residues. The CDR3 DNA is TGTGCCAGCCGTAGGGGGTTTGCCGGGGAGCTGTTTTTT. This gives the protein CASRRGFAGELFF.

This chain joins TRBV18 and TRBJ1-1, with unresolved D. Germline-derived CDR1 and CDR2 are KGHSH and LQKENI. The germline V and J ends were trimmed by 6 bases and 2 bases, with 19 bases remaining between them. This CDR3 has 16 amino acids. CDR3 loop: CASSSVARGANTEAFF. For the CDR3, the DNA is TGTGCCAGCTCGTCAGTGGCCCGGGGAGCAAACACTGAAGCTTTCTTT.

This chain connects TRBV5-4 to TRBJ1-2; D gene uncertain. V was cut by 4 bases and J by 8 bases, with 18 bases left in between. The CDR3 has 14 residues. CDR1 is SGHNT, CDR2 YYREEE, per germline (reference sequence). CDR3 sequence: CASSPEGTFEGYTF. In DNA, the CDR3 is TGTGCCAGCAGCCCGGAGGGCACATTCGAGGGCTACACCTTC. The full variable domain, with the rest looked up from reference TRBV5-4 and TRBJ1-2, is ETGVTQSPTHLIKTRGQQVTLRCSSQSGHNTVSWYQQALGQGPQFIFQYYREEENGRGNFPPRFSGLQFPNYSSELNVNALELDDSALYLCASSPEGTFEGYTFGSGTRLTVV.

The chain uses TRBV5-1 and TRBJ2-4; 8 nucleotides align to TRBD2. Germline CDR1 SGHRS, CDR2 YFSETQ. The junction had 12 bases not matched to a gene; V was cut back by 0 bases and J by 1 base. The CDR3 loop spans 19 amino acids. The CDR3 DNA follows: TGCGCCAGCAGCTTGGACGCGGGAGGATACGAGATGGCCAAAAACATTCAGTACTTC. Translated, it gives CASSLDAGGYEMAKNIQYF. The full variable domain, in which reference TRBV5-1 and TRBJ2-4 provide the parts outside the CDR3, is KAGVTQTPRYLIKTRGQQVTLSCSPISGHRSVSWYQQTPGQGLQFLFEYFSETQRNKGNFPGRFSGRQFSNSRSEMNVSTLELGDSALYLCASSLDAGGYEMAKNIQYFGAGTRLSVL.

V is TRBV2 and J is TRBJ2-3; 9 bases line up with TRBD2. Germline values: CDR1 SNHLY, CDR2 FYNNEI. The CDR3 has 17 residues. Trimming cost V 2 bases and J 5 bases; bases outside gene matches: 11. The DNA of the CDR3 is TGTGCCAGCAGTGAAATTAGGCGGGGGGGCCGGAAAGATACGCAGTATTTT. Protein: CASSEIRRGGRKDTQYF.

This clone was seen just once. The chain uses TRBV30 and TRBJ1-4, with D possibly TRBD1 on 5 matching bases. Trimming stripped 3 bases from V and 0 bases from J, with 8 bases between. The CDR3 has 14 amino acids. Germline CDR1 and CDR2: GTSNPN and SVGIG (reference sequence). The CDR3 DNA follows: TGTGCCTGGAGCGGACAAGCAACTAATGAAAAACTGTTTTTT. Protein sequence: CAWSGQATNEKLFF.

V usage is TRBV10-1 and J usage is TRBJ1-2; the match to TRBD1 covers 7 bases. CDR3 length equals 13 residues. Trimming took 8 bases from V and 4 from J; bases not matched to a gene: 7. Germline values: CDR1 WNHNN, CDR2 SYGVQD (reference sequence). DNA for the CDR3: TGCGCCAGCCTGACAGGGTACGGCTATGGCTACACCTTC. Translation: CASLTGYGYGYTF.

This chain joins TRBV6-5 and TRBJ1-3; D gene unclear. V was clipped by 2 bases and J by 0 bases, with 11 bases between them. The CDR3 totals 16 residues. Germline V CDR1 and CDR2: MNHEY, SVGAGI. CDR3 region: CASSYGRLSSGNTIYF. The CDR3 nucleotides read TGTGCCAGCAGTTACGGGCGTTTGAGCTCTGGAAACACCATATATTTT.

This clone was counted once. This chain joins TRBV5-1 and TRBJ2-1, with 10 bases aligning to TRBD1. V trimming: 7 bases; J trimming: 9 bases; junction bases outside the gene matches: 13. Germline values: CDR1 SGHRS, CDR2 YFSETQ. The CDR3 sequence is 15 residues long. In nucleotides, the CDR3 is TGCGCCAGCTCCCTCCGGGACAGGGGAAAGGGTGAGCAGTTCTTC. Amino acid sequence: CASSLRDRGKGEQFF.

V and J are TRBV7-9 and TRBJ1-1, with D possibly matching TRBD1 (6 bases). The V gene lost 3 bases and the J gene lost 1 base, with 9 bases spanning the gap. The V gene's germline CDR1 is SEHNR and CDR2 FQNEAQ (reference sequence). The CDR3 loop spans 14 amino acids. The CDR3 region is CASSFGGPNTEAFF. The CDR3 bases are TGTGCCAGCAGCTTCGGGGGGCCGAACACTGAAGCTTTCTTT.

This chain connects TRBV7-9 to TRBJ2-3, with D perhaps TRBD1 (5 bases). The CDR3 extends over 17 amino acids. Between the trimmed V and J ends, which lost 5 bases and 2 bases, there was a span of 20 bases. The germline gives CDR1 SEHNR, CDR2 FQNEAQ (reference sequence). Here the CDR3 DNA reads TGTGCCAGCAGCCCTTTTGGCCGTGGGGCTCCCACAGATACGCAGTATTTT. It specifies CASSPFGRGAPTDTQYF.

The V call is TRBV6-1, the J call TRBJ1-1; a weak D match, TRBD1 (6 bases). V shed 7 bases and J shed 1 base, with 16 bases lying between them. This CDR3 has 15 residues. Germline CDR1 and CDR2: MNHNS and SASEGT. In nucleotides, the CDR3 is TGTGCCAGCACCCCGACGACGACAGGGAACACTGAAGCTTTCTTT. As protein: CASTPTTTGNTEAFF.

This sequence joins TRBV10-3 and TRBJ1-2; TRBD1 matches at 7 bases. This CDR3 region has 15 residues. Germline CDR1 is ENHRY and CDR2 is SYGVKD. J lost 2 bases, V lost 4 bases, and 7 bases had no gene match. The DNA for the CDR3 is TGTGCCATCAGTGCGGACAGGATCCACAACTATGGCTACACCTTC. Its translation is CAISADRIHNYGYTF.

CDR3 residues: CASSLGTSGRWGQETQYF. The DNA for the CDR3 is TGCGCCAGCAGCTTGGGGACTAGCGGGAGGTGGGGCCAAGAGACCCAGTACTTC. V and J are TRBV5-1 and TRBJ2-5; TRBD2 aligns across 14 bases. Germline V gene lookup returns CDR1 SGHRS and CDR2 YFSETQ. J was trimmed by 1 base and V by 0 bases; bases with no gene match: 5. This CDR3 has 18 residues.

The V call is TRBV28, the J call TRBJ1-2, with D uncertain. CDR1 and CDR2 from the germline V gene are MDHEN and SYDVKM. The CDR3 consists of 12 residues. The ends were cut back, 6 bases at V and 0 bases at J, with 5 bases in the middle. The CDR3 DNA reads TGTGCCAGCAGCACAGCTAACTATGGCTACACCTTC. This gives the protein CASSTANYGYTF.

The gene calls are TRBV7-3 and TRBJ2-1; D perhaps matches TRBD1 (6 bases). Germline CDR1 is SGHTA and CDR2 is FQGTGA. The CDR3 covers 15 residues. V lost 5 bases, J lost 2 bases, and 13 bases lay in between. In DNA form, the CDR3 reads TGTGCCAGCAGCACACCAGGGGCCCCCTACAATGAGCAGTTCTTC. Amino acids: CASSTPGAPYNEQFF.

This chain uses TRBV5-1 with TRBJ2-7, with 11 bases that match TRBD1. The CDR3 sequence is 14 residues long. Germline CDR1 is SGHRS and CDR2 is YFSETQ. J gave up 5 bases and V 2 bases, and 3 bases lay outside the gene matches. The CDR3: CASSFLGQGDEQYF. The CDR3 DNA is TGCGCCAGCAGCTTTCTGGGACAGGGGGACGAGCAGTACTTC.

The chain couples TRBV2 to TRBJ2-7, with 9 bases aligning to TRBD1. With V trimmed by 8 bases and J by 1 base, 3 bases remained unmatched. This CDR3 is built from 13 residues. The V gene's germline CDR1 is SNHLY and CDR2 FYNNEI. CDR3 coding DNA: TGTGCCAGCGGGACAGGGTATTCCTACGAGCAGTACTTC. Encoded protein: CASGTGYSYEQYF.